These 6 T cell receptor beta chains came from one sample sequenced in a study of cytotoxic CD8 clonotypes in ibrutinib-treated CLL. The protocol was immunoSEQ multiplex PCR, while the TCRdb copy is restricted to in-frame clones and leaves out a portion. The sample lists 49,000 or so clones, 45% to 55% occurring once. The source was PBMCs, collected after 12 months of ibrutinib treatment. The receptors derive from a human donor with chronic lymphocytic leukemia.

The chain links TRBV18 to TRBJ1-2; perhaps TRBD1 as D (5 bases). This CDR3 contains 14 residues. The V end was cut by 2 bases, the J end by 4 bases, with 11 bases between. The germline V gene has CDR1 KGHSH and CDR2 LQKENI. CDR3 coding DNA: TGTGCCAGCTCACCAAGGGGCAGAAGCTATGGCTACACCTTC. This gives the protein CASSPRGRSYGYTF.

The chain uses TRBV18 and TRBJ1-2; perhaps TRBD1 as D (6 bases). V was pared by 2 bases and J by 8 bases, with 15 bases between. The V gene's germline CDR1 is KGHSH and CDR2 LQKENI. The CDR3 sequence is 14 residues long. The CDR3 coding sequence is TGTGCCAGCTCACCATATCAGGGGACTTCAGGCTACACCTTC. Translating it yields CASSPYQGTSGYTF.

The V and J genes are TRBV19 and TRBJ1-2; D not resolved. In germline, CDR1 is LNHDA, CDR2 SQIVND (reference sequence). The V gene lost 5 bases and the J gene lost 6 bases, with 16 bases spanning the gap. CDR3 length equals 14 residues. The CDR3 DNA follows: TGTGCCAGTAGTCGGACCACAAGAATCGATGGCTACACCTTC. Translation: CASSRTTRIDGYTF.

The V call is TRBV15, the J call TRBJ2-5, with D hard to call. Germline V gives CDR1 LNHNV, CDR2 YYDKDF (reference sequence). The CDR3 spans 15 residues. Trimming removed 0 bases from V and 4 bases from J, with 12 bases in between. The CDR3 is CATSRDRDPGETQYF. The DNA for the CDR3 is TGTGCCACCAGCAGAGACCGAGATCCCGGAGAGACCCAGTACTTC.

V and J are TRBV5-1 and TRBJ1-5; D gene uncertain. Deletions cut 4 bases from V and 0 bases from J, with 14 bases between. The V gene's germline CDR1 is SGHRS and CDR2 YFSETQ. The CDR3 runs to 16 residues. As DNA, the CDR3 is TGCGCCAGCAGCCTAGACACTTGGGGTAGCAATCAGCCCCAGCATTTT. Translating gives CASSLDTWGSNQPQHF.

The rearrangement uses TRBV4-1 and TRBJ1-1; TRBD1 is a possible D gene (6 bases). V was pared by 4 bases and J by 1 base, with 16 bases between. The CDR3 is made up of 16 amino acids. Germline CDR1 and CDR2: MGHRA and YSYEKL. CDR3 sequence: CASSLVFPGQNTEAFF. The CDR3 DNA follows: TGCGCCAGCAGCCTAGTTTTTCCGGGACAGAACACTGAAGCTTTCTTT.